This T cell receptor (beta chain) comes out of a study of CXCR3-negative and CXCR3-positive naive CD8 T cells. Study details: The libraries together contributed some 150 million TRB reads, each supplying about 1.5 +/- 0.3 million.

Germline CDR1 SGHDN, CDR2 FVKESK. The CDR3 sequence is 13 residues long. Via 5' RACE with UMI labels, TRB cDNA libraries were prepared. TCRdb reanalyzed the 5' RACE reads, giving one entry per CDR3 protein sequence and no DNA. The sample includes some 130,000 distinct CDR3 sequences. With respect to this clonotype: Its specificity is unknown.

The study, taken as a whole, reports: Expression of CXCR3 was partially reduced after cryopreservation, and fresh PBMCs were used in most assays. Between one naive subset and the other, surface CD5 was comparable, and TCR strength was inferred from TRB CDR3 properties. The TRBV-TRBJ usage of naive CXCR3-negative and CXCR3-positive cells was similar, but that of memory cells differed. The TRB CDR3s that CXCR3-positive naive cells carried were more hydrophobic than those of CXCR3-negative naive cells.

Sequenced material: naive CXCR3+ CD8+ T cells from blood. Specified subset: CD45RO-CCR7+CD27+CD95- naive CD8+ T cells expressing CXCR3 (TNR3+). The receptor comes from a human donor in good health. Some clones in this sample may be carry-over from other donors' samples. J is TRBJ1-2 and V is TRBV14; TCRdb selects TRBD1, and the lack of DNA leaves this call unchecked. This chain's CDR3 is CASSHGQDLGYTF.